These T cell receptor beta chains were read from a single sample in a study of regulatory T cells in long-lasting Graves disease. TCRdb re-called the multiplex PCR reads through MiXCR, storing one row per CDR3 protein. The sample records approximately 360,000 distinct CDR3 sequences, about 11% being singletons. These same data were also listed under a study on T cells in Graves' hyperthyroidism and ophthalmopathy.

The sequencing here drew on peripheral blood mononuclear cells (PBMCs), taken at new diagnosis, from a patient treated with antithyroid drugs. These receptors were obtained from a woman aged 18 to 35 with Graves disease. The CDR3 runs from the conserved cysteine through the conserved F or W. D genes are given only for firm matches. A row's size may be missing; if present it is once, few, many or a size class.

length	V	J	D	size	CDR3	DNA
13	TRBV3-1	TRBJ2-1	TRBD2	.	CASTGTSGGREFF	TGTGCCAGCACCGGGACTAGCGGGGGGCGAGAGTTCTTC
16	TRBV5-1	TRBJ2-3	.	many	CASSLEAGLWTDTQYF	TGCGCCAGCAGCTTGGAGGCGGGGTTATGGACAGATACGCAGTATTTT
15	TRBV18	TRBJ2-1	.	many	CASSPLDRAANEQFF	TGTGCCAGCTCACCACTTGACCGGGCGGCGAATGAGCAGTTCTTC
16	TRBV9	TRBJ2-5	TRBD2	few	CASSPSGRNRHETQYF	TGTGCCAGCTCGCCTAGCGGGAGGAACAGACATGAGACCCAGTACTTC
14	TRBV6-5	TRBJ1-1	.	many	CASSYVRAGTEAFF	TGTGCCAGCAGTTACGTCAGGGCAGGGACTGAAGCTTTCTTT
19	TRBV5-5	TRBJ1-2	TRBD1	many	CASSFWPTLEGTGEYGYTF	TGTGCCAGCAGCTTTTGGCCCACCCTGGAGGGGACAGGAGAATATGGCTACACCTTC
14	TRBV6-4	TRBJ2-2	TRBD2	many	CASSELAETGELFF	TGTGCCAGCAGTGAGCTAGCGGAGACCGGGGAGCTGTTTTTT
17	TRBV5-4	TRBJ2-1	.	few	CASSLEGGGSSYNEQFF	TGTGCCAGCAGCTTGGAAGGGGGGGGATCCTCCTACAATGAGCAGTTCTTC
14	TRBV7-9	TRBJ2-1	.	many	CASSLGLGGPLQFF	TGTGCCAGCAGCTTAGGGTTGGGCGGCCCATTGCAGTTCTTC
11	TRBV12-3/TRBV12-4	TRBJ1-1	.	many	CASTGRSEAFF	TGTGCCAGCACGGGACGTTCTGAAGCTTTCTTT
16	TRBV6-1	TRBJ2-3	TRBD1	few	CASRRTGTGQGDTQYF	TGTGCCAGCAGAAGGACCGGGACAGGGCAGGGAGATACGCAGTATTTT
14	TRBV7-2	TRBJ2-3	.	many	CASSFLFSTDTQYF	TGTGCCAGCAGCTTTCTATTTAGCACAGATACGCAGTATTTT
16	TRBV4-3	TRBJ2-3	TRBD1	once	CASSQDRGQGWDTQYF	TGCGCCAGCAGCCAAGATCGGGGACAGGGCTGGGATACGCAGTATTTT
13	TRBV25-1	TRBJ1-1	.	.	CASSAYRSTGSFF	TGTGCCAGCAGTGCCTACCGGTCGACTGGATCTTTCTTT
15	TRBV27	TRBJ1-5	.	many	CASMISYRVNQPQHF	TGTGCCAGCATGATATCTTACAGGGTTAATCAGCCCCAGCATTTT
13	TRBV29-1	TRBJ2-1	.	few	CSVIGPVFNEQFF	TGCAGCGTTATTGGTCCAGTCTTCAATGAGCAGTTCTTC
15	TRBV6-2/TRBV6-3	TRBJ1-5	.	many	CASSRGQDSNQPQHF	TGTGCCAGCAGCCGCGGACAAGATAGCAATCAGCCCCAGCATTTT
14	TRBV7-9	TRBJ2-7	TRBD2	many	CASSHVGDYYEQYF	TGTGCCAGCAGCCACGTAGGGGACTACTACGAGCAGTACTTC
15	TRBV7-2	TRBJ2-7	.	many	CASSRSAATSYEQYF	TGTGCCAGCAGCCGGTCGGCGGCGACCTCCTACGAGCAGTACTTC
14	TRBV30	TRBJ1-2	TRBD1	many	CAWSGLGQGYGYTF	TGTGCCTGGAGTGGGCTAGGACAGGGCTATGGCTACACCTTC
16	TRBV9	TRBJ2-1	TRBD2	.	CASSVRASGSYNEQFF	TGTGCCAGCAGCGTAAGGGCTAGCGGATCCTACAATGAGCAGTTCTTC
13	TRBV20-1	TRBJ1-1	.	many	CSGGRETNTEAFF	TGCAGTGGAGGTCGGGAGACGAACACTGAAGCTTTCTTT
15	TRBV28	TRBJ2-5	.	many	CASSSQDGREETQYF	TGTGCCAGCAGTTCTCAGGACGGACGCGAAGAGACCCAGTACTTC
12	TRBV5-5	TRBJ2-2	.	many	CASSLFARRLFF	TGTGCCAGCAGCTTGTTTGCCCGGAGGCTGTTTTTT
17	TRBV7-9	TRBJ2-1	.	.	CASSSSYRGVGLNEQFF	TGTGCCAGCAGCTCCAGCTACCGCGGGGTGGGACTCAATGAGCAGTTCTTC
15	TRBV9	TRBJ1-2	.	.	CASSTSGEIRVRYTF	TGTGCCAGCAGCACTTCCGGTGAGATCCGAGTGCGCTACACCTTC
14	TRBV20-1	TRBJ1-1	.	.	CSARSLWAIGEAFF	TGCAGTGCTAGAAGCTTGTGGGCGATAGGGGAAGCTTTCTTT
18	TRBV6-1	TRBJ1-1	TRBD1	many	CASSLLFTGTGSGTEAFF	TGTGCCAGCAGTCTTTTATTTACCGGGACAGGGAGTGGCACTGAAGCTTTCTTT
16	TRBV4-2	TRBJ2-1	TRBD2	.	CASSHETSGSLNEQFF	TGTGCCAGCAGCCACGAGACTAGCGGGAGTCTCAATGAGCAGTTCTTC
14	TRBV6-2/TRBV6-3	TRBJ1-6	.	.	CATKPTVQNSPLHF	TGTGCCACCAAACCGACGGTACAAAATTCACCCCTCCACTTT
17	TRBV7-2	TRBJ2-6	.	few	CASSWDGNSSGANVLTF	TGTGCCAGCAGCTGGGACGGAAATAGCTCTGGGGCCAACGTCCTGACTTTC
15	TRBV20-1	TRBJ2-5	.	many	CSARGRTEGEETQYF	TGCAGTGCTAGAGGGAGGACAGAGGGTGAAGAGACCCAGTACTTC
18	TRBV10-2	TRBJ1-2	.	few	CASSALGTGLLFNYGYTF	TGCGCCAGCAGTGCCCTCGGCACGGGACTCTTGTTTAACTATGGCTACACCTTC
14	TRBV28	TRBJ2-7	TRBD1	many	CASQRQGLSYEQYF	TGTGCCAGCCAGAGACAGGGCCTCTCCTACGAGCAGTACTTC
15	TRBV3-1	TRBJ1-2	.	few	CASSQLAVQAHGYTF	TGTGCCAGCAGCCAACTGGCGGTACAGGCGCATGGCTACACCTTC
14	TRBV15	TRBJ2-3	.	many	CATTTTPGVDTQYF	TGTGCCACCACCACAACCCCAGGGGTAGATACGCAGTATTTT
16	TRBV5-1	TRBJ2-7	TRBD2	many	CASSPGLAGGAHEQYF	TGCGCCAGCAGCCCCGGTCTAGCGGGAGGGGCCCACGAGCAGTACTTC
13	TRBV11-2	TRBJ1-1	.	.	CASSRVAGTEAFF	TGCGCCAGCAGCCGGGTGGCGGGGACTGAAGCTTTCTTT
16	TRBV12-3/TRBV12-4	TRBJ1-2	TRBD1	.	CASRPRGGTANYGYTF	TGTGCCAGCAGACCTAGAGGAGGGACAGCTAACTATGGCTACACCTTC
13	TRBV11-3	TRBJ2-3	.	many	CASSLERADTQYF	TGTGCCAGCAGCTTGGAGAGGGCTGATACGCAGTATTTT
12	TRBV30	TRBJ1-3	.	many	CAWSGFPNTIYF	TGTGCCTGGAGTGGCTTTCCGAACACCATATATTTT
14	TRBV4-1	TRBJ2-5	TRBD2	.	CASSQEAGVETQYF	TGCGCCAGCAGCCAAGAGGCGGGGGTGGAGACCCAGTACTTC
16	TRBV20-1	TRBJ2-3	TRBD1	.	CSARGSGQGTTDTQYF	TGCAGTGCTAGAGGCTCGGGACAGGGGACCACAGATACGCAGTATTTT
16	TRBV19	TRBJ2-1	TRBD2	.	CASSMKGGVSYNEQFF	TGTGCCAGTAGTATGAAGGGAGGGGTTAGCTACAATGAGCAGTTCTTC